This T cell receptor beta chain was recorded in a study of memory CD4+ T cells and cytomegalovirus serostatus (dated by TCRdb to between 2018 and 2020). For context, the study as a whole: The roughly 33 healthy Belgian adults in the cohort included 9 who were CMV seropositive and about 24 who were CMV seronegative. CD4+ memory TCRbeta repertoires of a Belgian cohort with known cytomegalovirus serostatus were sequenced in order to replicate a published TCR-based CMV serostatus classifier. The study at large found these results: Only CD4+CD45RO+ memory cells were sequenced, unlike the original study, which covered naive and memory CD4+ and CD8+ populations. Among the 160 or so previously reported CMV-associated TCRbeta sequences, 65 to 85 showed up in the CD4+ memory repertoires, with each one found in between one and five individuals. For predicting CMV serostatus, the median bootstrapped AUC was roughly 0.96 using the original framework and about 0.9 using a US-trained random forest. The results were read as suggesting that the CMV-associated TCR signature is, for the most part, present in the CD4+ memory repertoire. The original-framework classifier achieved a median bootstrapped AUC of roughly 0.95 with a 95% CI of 0.76-1.00 on the Belgian cohort.

Concerning this clone itself: Its antigen has not been determined. The input lacks base qualities; no much larger clone sits a single base away.

Genomic DNA was extracted from sorted cells with the Quick-DNA Microprep Kit. TCRbeta DNA was amplified with the immunoSEQ hsTCRbeta kit following the manufacturer's protocol. TCRbeta libraries were sequenced on an Illumina MiSeq instrument. The paper's processing steps were these. Following removal of out-of-frame sequences, a few million distinct TCRbeta sequences were retained, with an average of roughly 70,000 per individual. Each individual was scored according to the count of 164 previously reported CMV-associated TCRbeta sequences and the total productive distinct TCRbeta count. A beta-binomial model was reimplemented in Python, and random forests from scikit-learn, run with default parameters, were trained on data from the US cohort. Classifier performance on the Belgian cohort was reported as the median AUC with percentile confidence intervals calculated over 10,000 bootstrap iterations. The source is immuneACCESS, and TCRdb retained only in-frame sequences with V and J called. Part of the clones is not carried over; for the studies checked, unresolved V genes explain less than half of this, and the remainder is unexplained. The V and J calls and clone size come from that table; D and trimming were worked out from the DNA. The sample yields under 40,000 clones; roughly 85% were counted once. The ten largest clones represent approximately 5% of the sample.

Single viable CD3+CD4+CD8-CD45RO+ cells were sorted as memory CD4+ T cells on a FACSAria II. CMV serostatus was determined with a Roche Elecsys assay detecting serum IgG against CMV pp150, pp28, p38 and p52. After thawing, total CD4+ T cells were enriched by positive selection with CD4 magnetic microbeads. The samples came from a different study that was designed specifically to examine the CD4+ T cell memory repertoire. Peripheral blood mononuclear cells were isolated and cryopreserved according to standard operating procedures, and serum was kept at -80 degrees C. CD3-PerCP (BW264/56), CD4-APC (RPA-T4), CD45RO-PE (UCHT1) and CD8-Pacific Orange (3B5) antibodies were used for staining, and non-viable cells were excluded with Sytox blue. Inclusive of the bounding cysteine and phenylalanine, the CDR3 is 17 residues long. Just the 51-base CDR3 DNA is kept, in frame starting at base 1. From the germline V gene, CDR1 is LGHNA and CDR2 is YSLEER. V is shortened by 1 base, J by 1 base, and the region joining them spans 14 bases.

Here the chain combines TRBV4-3 and TRBJ2-4; too little of a D gene remains to name it. The TCR originated in an adult in good health and CMV-seropositive. Sequencing input: memory CD4+ T cells from blood. The CDR3: CASSQAPGQGAKNIQYF. The bases are TGCGCCAGCAGCCAAGCTCCGGGTCAAGGGGCCAAAAACATTCAGTACTTC.